The 2 T cell receptor beta chains below all came from one sample that was sequenced in a study of T cell responses to AZD1222 COVID-19 vaccine. The repertoire was sequenced with immunoSEQ multiplex PCR; TCRdb's copy has only in-frame clones and lacks some. The sample includes some 120,000 clones, 80% to 90% seen only once; the top ten take 8% to 10%. The input for sequencing was peripheral blood, taken 28 days after the second AZD1222 dose. Source of these receptors: an adult who received the AZD1222 COVID-19 vaccine.

To note about this clone: The germline gene is not matched at one end of the junction; a read error may be the cause. V is TRBV7-7 and J is TRBJ2-7; tentative D call: TRBD2 (6 bases). The germline V gene has CDR1 SSHAT and CDR2 FNYEAQ (reference sequence). The CDR3 runs 14 residues. CDR3 loop: CASTSGGVSYEQYF. The DNA of the CDR3 is TGTGCTAGCACCTCTGGCGGGGTCTCCTACGAGCAGTACTTC. Based on the CDR3 plus reference TRBV7-7 and TRBJ2-7, the full variable domain is GAGVSQSPRYKVTKRGQDVTLRCDPISSHATLYWYQQALGQGPEFLTYFNYEAQPDKSGLPSDRFSAERPEGSISTLTIQRTEQRDSAMYRCASTSGGVSYEQYFGPGTRLTVT.

As DNA, the CDR3 is TGTGCCAGCAGTGCCTTCGGGGAGGGCGGGGAGCTGTTTTTT. It is translated as CASSAFGEGGELFF. The J gene is TRBJ2-2, the V gene TRBV6-2 or TRBV6-3; 7 bases fit TRBD2. CDR3 size: 14 residues. Trimming cost V 5 bases and J 7 bases; bases outside gene matches: 7. Germline-derived CDR1 and CDR2 are MNHEY and SVGEGT.